This T cell receptor (beta chain) was sequenced in a study of cytomegalovirus exposure and HLA in healthy donors. Study-wide findings and caveats: More than 15,000 TCR beta sequences were associated with HLA alleles at 0.05 false discovery rate in a later analysis. The likely explanation for a cluster of highly shared sequence variants was sequencing artifact.

Remarks on this clone: What it binds is not known.

In the PCR, 60 Vbeta and 13 Jbeta primers were used. Profiled with immunoSEQ multiplex PCR; TCRdb holds only in-frame clones, not every one. Of more than 150,000 clones listed, approximately 81% are singletons. CDR3 size: 13 residues. Trimming removed 3 bases from V and 7 bases from J, with 12 bases in between. Germline assignment: CDR1 SEHNR and CDR2 FQNEAQ (reference sequence). The TCR comes from a boy under 18 in good health and CMV-seronegative. Sequenced sample: PBMCs. V usage is TRBV7-9 and J usage is TRBJ1-1; tentative D call: TRBD1 (6 bases). Here the CDR3 DNA reads TGTGCCAGCAGCTTTGGGACATCGGATGAAGCTTTCTTT. Protein sequence: CASSFGTSDEAFF.